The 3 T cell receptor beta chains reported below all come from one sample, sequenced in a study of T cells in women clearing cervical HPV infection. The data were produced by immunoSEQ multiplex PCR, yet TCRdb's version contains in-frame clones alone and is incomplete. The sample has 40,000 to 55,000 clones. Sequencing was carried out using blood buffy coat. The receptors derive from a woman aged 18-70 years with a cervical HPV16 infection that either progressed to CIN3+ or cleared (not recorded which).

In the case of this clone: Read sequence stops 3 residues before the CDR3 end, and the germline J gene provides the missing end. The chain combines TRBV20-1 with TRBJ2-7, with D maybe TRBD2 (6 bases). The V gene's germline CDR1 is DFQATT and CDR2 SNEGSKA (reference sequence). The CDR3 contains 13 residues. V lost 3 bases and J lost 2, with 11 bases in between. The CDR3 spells CSASVTGAYEQYF. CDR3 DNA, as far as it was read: TGCAGTGCTAGTGTAACGGGGGCCTACGAG.

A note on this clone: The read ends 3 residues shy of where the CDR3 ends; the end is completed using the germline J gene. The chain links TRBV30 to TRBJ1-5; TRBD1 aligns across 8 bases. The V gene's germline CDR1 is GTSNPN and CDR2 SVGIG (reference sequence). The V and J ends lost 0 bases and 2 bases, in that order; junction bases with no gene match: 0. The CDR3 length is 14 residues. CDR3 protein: CAWSVGQGNQPQHF. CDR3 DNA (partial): TGTGCCTGGAGTGTGGGACAGGGCAATCAGCCC.

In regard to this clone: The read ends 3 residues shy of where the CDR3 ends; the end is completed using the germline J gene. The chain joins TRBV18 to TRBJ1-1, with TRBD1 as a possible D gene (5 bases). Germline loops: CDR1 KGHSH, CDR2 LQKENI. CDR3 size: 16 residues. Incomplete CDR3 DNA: TGTGCCAGCTCGATAATTCCAGGGAGCCAGGGTTACGAG. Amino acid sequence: CASSIIPGSQGYE. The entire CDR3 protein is CASSIIPGSQGYEAFF.